This T cell receptor (beta chain) was recovered during a study of T cells in localized non-small cell lung cancer. Whole-study results and caveats: Those with higher blood T cell density had longer overall survival.

The repertoire was sequenced with immunoSEQ multiplex PCR; TCRdb's copy has only in-frame clones and lacks some. The table lists roughly 86,000 clones, roughly 81% of them singletons, with over 2.5% in the top ten. The V and J ends lost 0 bases and 4 bases respectively, with 3 bases between them. Per the germline V gene, CDR1 is SGDLS and CDR2 is YYNGEE. This CDR3 has 12 amino acids. Comment on this clone: Its antigen remains unknown.

Here the sequenced sample was peripheral blood, taken before any cancer treatment. This sequence originates from a man between 40 and 69 years old with stage I lung adenocarcinoma. The gene calls are TRBV9 and TRBJ2-3; D not certain. CDR3 DNA: TGTGCCAGCAGCGTAGCCGCAGATACGCAGTATTTT. This gives the protein CASSVAADTQYF.